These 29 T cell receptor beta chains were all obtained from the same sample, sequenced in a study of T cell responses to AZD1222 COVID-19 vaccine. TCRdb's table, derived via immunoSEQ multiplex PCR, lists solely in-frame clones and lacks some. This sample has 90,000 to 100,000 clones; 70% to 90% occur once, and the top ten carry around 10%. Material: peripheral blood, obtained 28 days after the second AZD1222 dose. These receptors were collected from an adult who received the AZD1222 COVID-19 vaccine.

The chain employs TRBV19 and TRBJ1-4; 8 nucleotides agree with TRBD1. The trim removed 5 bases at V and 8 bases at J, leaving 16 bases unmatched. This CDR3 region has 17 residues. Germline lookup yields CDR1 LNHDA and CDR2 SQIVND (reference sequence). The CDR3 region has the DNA TGTGCCAGTAGTCCTTCCCTCGCAGGGGGCGCGGGGGAAAAACTGTTTTTT. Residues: CASSPSLAGGAGEKLFF.

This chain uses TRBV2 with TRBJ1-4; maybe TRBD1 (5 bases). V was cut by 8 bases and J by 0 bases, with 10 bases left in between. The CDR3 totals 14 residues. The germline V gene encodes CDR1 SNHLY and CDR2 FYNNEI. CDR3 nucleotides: TGTGCCAGCTGCCGGGGCCCAACTAATGAAAAACTGTTTTTT. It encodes CASCRGPTNEKLFF.

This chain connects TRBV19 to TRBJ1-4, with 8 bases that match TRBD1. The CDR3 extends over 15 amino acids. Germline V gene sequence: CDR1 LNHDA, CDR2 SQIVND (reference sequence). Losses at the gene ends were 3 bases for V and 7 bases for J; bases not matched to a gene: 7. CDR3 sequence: CASSINRGRSEKLFF. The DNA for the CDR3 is TGTGCCAGTAGTATCAACAGGGGGAGGAGTGAAAAACTGTTTTTT.

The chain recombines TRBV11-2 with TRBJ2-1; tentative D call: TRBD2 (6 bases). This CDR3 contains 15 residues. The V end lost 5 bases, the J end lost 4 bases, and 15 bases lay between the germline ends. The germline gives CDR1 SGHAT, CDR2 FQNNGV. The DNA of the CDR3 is TGTGCCAGCAGCGCAGTGGCGGGGCAATACAATGAGCAGTTCTTC. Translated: CASSAVAGQYNEQFF.

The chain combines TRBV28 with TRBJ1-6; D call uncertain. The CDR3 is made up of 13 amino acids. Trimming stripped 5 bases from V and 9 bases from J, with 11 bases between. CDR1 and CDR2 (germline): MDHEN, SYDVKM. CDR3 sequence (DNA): TGTGCCAGCAGTCCGCGGGGAGCTTCACCCCTCCACTTT. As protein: CASSPRGASPLHF.

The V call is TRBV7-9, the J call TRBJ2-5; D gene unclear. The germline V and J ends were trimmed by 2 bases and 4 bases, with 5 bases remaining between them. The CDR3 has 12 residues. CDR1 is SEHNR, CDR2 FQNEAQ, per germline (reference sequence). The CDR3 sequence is CASSLPGETQYF. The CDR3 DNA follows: TGTGCCAGCAGCTTACCAGGAGAGACCCAGTACTTC.

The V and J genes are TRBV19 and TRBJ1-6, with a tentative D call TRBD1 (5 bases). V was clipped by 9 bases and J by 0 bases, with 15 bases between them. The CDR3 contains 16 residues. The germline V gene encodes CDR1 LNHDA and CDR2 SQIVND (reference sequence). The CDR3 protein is CASKGTGSSYNSPLHF. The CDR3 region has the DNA TGTGCCAGCAAGGGGACGGGGAGCTCCTATAATTCACCCCTCCACTTT.

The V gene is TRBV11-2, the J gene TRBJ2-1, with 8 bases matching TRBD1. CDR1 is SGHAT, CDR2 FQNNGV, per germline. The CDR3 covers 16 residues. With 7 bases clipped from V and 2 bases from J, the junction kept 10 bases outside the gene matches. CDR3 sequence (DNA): TGTGCCAGCACCCTGGGACAGGCCGGCCCCTACAATGAGCAGTTCTTC. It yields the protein CASTLGQAGPYNEQFF.

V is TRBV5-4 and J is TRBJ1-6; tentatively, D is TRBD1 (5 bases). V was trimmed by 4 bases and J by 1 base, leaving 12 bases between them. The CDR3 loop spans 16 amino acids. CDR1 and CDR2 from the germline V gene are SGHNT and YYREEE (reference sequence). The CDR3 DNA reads TGTGCCAGCAGCCTGGAGGGGTTATCCTATAATTCACCCCTCCACTTT. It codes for CASSLEGLSYNSPLHF.

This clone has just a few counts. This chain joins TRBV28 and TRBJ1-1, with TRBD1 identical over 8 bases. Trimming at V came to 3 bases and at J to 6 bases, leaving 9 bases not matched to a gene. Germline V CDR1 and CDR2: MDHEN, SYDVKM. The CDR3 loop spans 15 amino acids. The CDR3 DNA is TGTGCCAGCAGTTTGGCTACAGGGGGAACCGCTGAAGCTTTCTTT. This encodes CASSLATGGTAEAFF.

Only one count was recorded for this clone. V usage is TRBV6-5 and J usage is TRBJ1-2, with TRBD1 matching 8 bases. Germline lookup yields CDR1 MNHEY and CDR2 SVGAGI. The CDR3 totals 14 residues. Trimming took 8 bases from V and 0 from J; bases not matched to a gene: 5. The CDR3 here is CASRDRYTNYGYTF. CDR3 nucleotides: TGTGCCAGCCGGGACAGGTATACTAACTATGGCTACACCTTC.

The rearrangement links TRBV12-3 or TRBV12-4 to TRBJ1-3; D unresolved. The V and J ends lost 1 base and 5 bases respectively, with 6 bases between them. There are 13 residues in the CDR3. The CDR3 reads CASSLGGRNTIYF. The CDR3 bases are TGTGCCAGCAGTTTAGGCGGGAGAAACACCATATATTTT.

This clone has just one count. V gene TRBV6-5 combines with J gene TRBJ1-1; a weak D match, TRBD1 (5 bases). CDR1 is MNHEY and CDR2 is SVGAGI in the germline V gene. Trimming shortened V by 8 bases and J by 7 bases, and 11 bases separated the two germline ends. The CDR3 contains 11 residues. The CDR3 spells CASPDRVEAFF. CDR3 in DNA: TGTGCCAGCCCAGACAGAGTTGAAGCTTTCTTT.

The CDR3 is CASSILAGYEQYF. The CDR3 coding sequence is TGTGCCAGTAGTATACTAGCGGGCTACGAGCAGTACTTC. The chain employs TRBV19 and TRBJ2-7; 8 bases are shared with TRBD2. Germline V lookup: CDR1 LNHDA, CDR2 SQIVND (reference sequence). The CDR3 is 13 residues long. V gave up 2 bases and J gave up 3 bases; unmatched junction bases: 0.

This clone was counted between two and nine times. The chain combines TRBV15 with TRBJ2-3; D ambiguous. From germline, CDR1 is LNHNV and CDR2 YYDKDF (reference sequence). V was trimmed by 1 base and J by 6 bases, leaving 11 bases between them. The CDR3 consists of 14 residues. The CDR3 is CATSRAGYSDTQYF. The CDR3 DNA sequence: TGTGCCACCAGCAGAGCAGGTTATTCGGATACGCAGTATTTT.

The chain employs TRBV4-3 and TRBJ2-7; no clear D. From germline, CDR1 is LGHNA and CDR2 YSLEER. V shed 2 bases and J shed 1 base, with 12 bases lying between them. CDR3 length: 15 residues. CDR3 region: CASSQKLAESYEQYF. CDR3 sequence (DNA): TGCGCCAGCAGCCAAAAATTGGCCGAGTCCTACGAGCAGTACTTC.

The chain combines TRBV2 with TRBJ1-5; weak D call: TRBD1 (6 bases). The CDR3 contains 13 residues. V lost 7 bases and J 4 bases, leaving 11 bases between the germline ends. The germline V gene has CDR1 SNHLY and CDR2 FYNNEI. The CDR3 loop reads CASTGQLNQPQHF. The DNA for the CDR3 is TGTGCCAGCACCGGACAGTTGAATCAGCCCCAGCATTTT.

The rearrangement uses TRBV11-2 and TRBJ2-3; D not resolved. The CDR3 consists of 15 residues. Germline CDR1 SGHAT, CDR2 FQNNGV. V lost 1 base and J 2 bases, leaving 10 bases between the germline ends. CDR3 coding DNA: TGTGCCAGCAGCTTAGTTCCCAGTGTCACAGATACGCAGTATTTT. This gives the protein CASSLVPSVTDTQYF.

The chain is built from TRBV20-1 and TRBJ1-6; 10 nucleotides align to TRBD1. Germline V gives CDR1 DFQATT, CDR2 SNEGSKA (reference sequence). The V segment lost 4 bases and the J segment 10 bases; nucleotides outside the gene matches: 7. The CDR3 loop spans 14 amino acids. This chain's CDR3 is CSAIEGQGKSPLHF. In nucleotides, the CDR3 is TGCAGTGCTATTGAGGGACAGGGGAAATCACCCCTCCACTTT.

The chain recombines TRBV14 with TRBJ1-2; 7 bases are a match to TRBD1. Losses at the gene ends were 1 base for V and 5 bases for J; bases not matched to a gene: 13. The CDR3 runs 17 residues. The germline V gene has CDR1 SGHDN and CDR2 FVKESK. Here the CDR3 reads CASSQGRGTAFLYGYTF. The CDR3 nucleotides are TGTGCCAGCAGCCAAGGTCGCGGGACAGCCTTTCTTTATGGCTACACCTTC.

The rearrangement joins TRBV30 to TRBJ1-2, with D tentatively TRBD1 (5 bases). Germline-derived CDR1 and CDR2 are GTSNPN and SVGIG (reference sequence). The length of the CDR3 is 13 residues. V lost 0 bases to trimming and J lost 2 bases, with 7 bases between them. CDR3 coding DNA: TGTGCCTGGAGTGTAAACAGGAACTATGGCTACACCTTC. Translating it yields CAWSVNRNYGYTF.

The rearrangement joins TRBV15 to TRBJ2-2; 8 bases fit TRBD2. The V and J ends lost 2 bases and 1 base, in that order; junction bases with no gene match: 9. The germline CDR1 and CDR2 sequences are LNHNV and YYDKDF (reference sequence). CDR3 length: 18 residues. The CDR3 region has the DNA TGTGCCACCAGCAGACTCCGGGGGGGATGGAGGAACACCGGGGAGCTGTTTTTT. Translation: CATSRLRGGWRNTGELFF.

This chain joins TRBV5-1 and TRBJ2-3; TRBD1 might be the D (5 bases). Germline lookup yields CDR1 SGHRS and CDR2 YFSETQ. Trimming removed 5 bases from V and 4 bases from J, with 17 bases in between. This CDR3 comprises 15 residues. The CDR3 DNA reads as TGCGCCAGCAGGAGTGAGGACACCGCTTCAGATACGCAGTATTTT. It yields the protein CASRSEDTASDTQYF.

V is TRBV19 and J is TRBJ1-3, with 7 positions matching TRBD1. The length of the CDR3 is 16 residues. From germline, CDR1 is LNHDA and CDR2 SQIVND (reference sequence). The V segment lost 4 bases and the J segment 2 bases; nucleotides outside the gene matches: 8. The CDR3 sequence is CASSRNAGTAGNTIYF. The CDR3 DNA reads TGTGCCAGTAGTAGAAACGCCGGGACAGCTGGAAACACCATATATTTT. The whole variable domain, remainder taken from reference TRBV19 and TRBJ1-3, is DGGITQSPKYLFRKEGQNVTLSCEQNLNHDAMYWYRQDPGQGLRLIYYSQIVNDFQKGDIAEGYSVSREKKESFPLTVTSAQKNPTAFYLCASSRNAGTAGNTIYFGEGSWLTVV.

The CDR3 region has the DNA TGCAGTGCTAGAGACACAGAAGTTGAGCATTTT. It is translated as CSARDTEVEHF. The chain is built from TRBV20-1 and TRBJ1-5; no reliable D call. The ends were cut back, 0 bases at V and 14 bases at J, with 11 bases in the middle. The CDR3 is 11 amino acids. Germline CDR1 and CDR2: DFQATT and SNEGSKA (reference sequence).

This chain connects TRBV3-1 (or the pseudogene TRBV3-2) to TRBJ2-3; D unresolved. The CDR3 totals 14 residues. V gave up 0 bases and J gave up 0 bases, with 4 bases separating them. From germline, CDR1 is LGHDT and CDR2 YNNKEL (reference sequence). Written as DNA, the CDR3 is TGTGCCAGCAGCCAAGATCCGAGCACAGATACGCAGTATTTT. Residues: CASSQDPSTDTQYF.

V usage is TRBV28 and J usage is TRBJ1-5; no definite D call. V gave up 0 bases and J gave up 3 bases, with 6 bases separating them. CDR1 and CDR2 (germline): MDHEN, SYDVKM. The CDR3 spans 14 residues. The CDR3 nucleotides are TGTGCCAGCAGTTTATGGCAGACCAATCAGCCCCAGCATTTT. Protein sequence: CASSLWQTNQPQHF. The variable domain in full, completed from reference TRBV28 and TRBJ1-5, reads DVKVTQSSRYLVKRTGEKVFLECVQDMDHENMFWYRQDPGLGLRLIYFSYDVKMKEKGDIPEGYSVSREKKERFSLILESASTNQTSMYLCASSLWQTNQPQHFGDGTRLSIL.

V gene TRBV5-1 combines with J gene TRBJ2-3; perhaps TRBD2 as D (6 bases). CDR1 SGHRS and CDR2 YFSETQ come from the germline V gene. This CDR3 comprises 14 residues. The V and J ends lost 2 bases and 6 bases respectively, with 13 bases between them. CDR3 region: CASSFRDLPDTQYF. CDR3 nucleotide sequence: TGCGCCAGCAGCTTCCGGGACTTGCCCGATACGCAGTATTTT.

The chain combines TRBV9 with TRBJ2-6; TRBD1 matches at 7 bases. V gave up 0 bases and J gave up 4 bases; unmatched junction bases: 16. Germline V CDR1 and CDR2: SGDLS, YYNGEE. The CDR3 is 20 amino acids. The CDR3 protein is CASSVDSRQGPPWGANVLTF. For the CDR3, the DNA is TGTGCCAGCAGCGTAGATTCAAGACAGGGCCCTCCGTGGGGGGCCAACGTCCTGACTTTC.